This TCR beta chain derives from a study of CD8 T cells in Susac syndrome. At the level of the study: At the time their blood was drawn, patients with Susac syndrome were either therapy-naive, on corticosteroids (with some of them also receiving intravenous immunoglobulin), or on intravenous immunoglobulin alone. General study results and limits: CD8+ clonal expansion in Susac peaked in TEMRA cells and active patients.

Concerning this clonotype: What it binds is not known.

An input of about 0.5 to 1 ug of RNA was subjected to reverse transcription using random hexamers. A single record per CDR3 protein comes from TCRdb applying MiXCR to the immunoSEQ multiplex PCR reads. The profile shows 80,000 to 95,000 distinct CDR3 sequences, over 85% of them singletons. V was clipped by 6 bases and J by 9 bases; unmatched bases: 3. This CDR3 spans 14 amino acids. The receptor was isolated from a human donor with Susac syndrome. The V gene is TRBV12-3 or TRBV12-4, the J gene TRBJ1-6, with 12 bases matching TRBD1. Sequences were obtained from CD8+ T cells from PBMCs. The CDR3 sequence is CASSRDRGLSPLHF. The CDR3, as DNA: TGTGCCAGCAGCCGGGACAGGGGGCTTTCACCCCTCCACTTT.